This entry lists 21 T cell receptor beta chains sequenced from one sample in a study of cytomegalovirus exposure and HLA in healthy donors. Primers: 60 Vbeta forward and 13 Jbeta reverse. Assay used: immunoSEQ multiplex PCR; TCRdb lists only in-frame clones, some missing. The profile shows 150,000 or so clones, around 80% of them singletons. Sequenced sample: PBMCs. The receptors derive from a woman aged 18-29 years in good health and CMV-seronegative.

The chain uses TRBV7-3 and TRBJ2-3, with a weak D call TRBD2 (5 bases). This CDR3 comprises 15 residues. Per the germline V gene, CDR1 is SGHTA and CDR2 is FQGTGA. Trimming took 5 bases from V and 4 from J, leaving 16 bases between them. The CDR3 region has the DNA TGTGCCAGCAGCGAGACCGGTGGGAGCGCAGATACGCAGTATTTT. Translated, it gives CASSETGGSADTQYF. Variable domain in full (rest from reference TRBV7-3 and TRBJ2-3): GAGVSQTPSNKVTEKGKYVELRCDPISGHTALYWYRQSLGQGPEFLIYFQGTGAADDSGLPNDRFFAVRPEGSVSTLKIQRTERGDSAVYLCASSETGGSADTQYFGPGTRLTVL.

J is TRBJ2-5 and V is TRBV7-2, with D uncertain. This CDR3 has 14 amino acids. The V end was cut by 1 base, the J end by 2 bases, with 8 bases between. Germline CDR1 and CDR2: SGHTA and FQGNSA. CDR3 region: CASSLVASQETQYF. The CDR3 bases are TGTGCCAGCAGCTTAGTAGCCAGTCAAGAGACCCAGTACTTC.

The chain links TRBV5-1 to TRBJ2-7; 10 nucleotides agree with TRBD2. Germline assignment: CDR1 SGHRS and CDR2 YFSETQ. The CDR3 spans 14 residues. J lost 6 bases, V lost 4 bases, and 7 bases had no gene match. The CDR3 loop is CASSTTSGKGEQYF. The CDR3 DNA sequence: TGCGCCAGCAGCACAACTAGCGGGAAAGGCGAGCAGTACTTC.

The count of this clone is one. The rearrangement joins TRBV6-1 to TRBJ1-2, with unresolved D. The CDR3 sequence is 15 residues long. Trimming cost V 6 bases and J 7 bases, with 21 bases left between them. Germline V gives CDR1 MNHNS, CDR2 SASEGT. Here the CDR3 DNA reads TGTGCCAGCAGCCGAACCGGGGAATGGGTTTCTGGCTACACCTTC. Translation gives CASSRTGEWVSGYTF.

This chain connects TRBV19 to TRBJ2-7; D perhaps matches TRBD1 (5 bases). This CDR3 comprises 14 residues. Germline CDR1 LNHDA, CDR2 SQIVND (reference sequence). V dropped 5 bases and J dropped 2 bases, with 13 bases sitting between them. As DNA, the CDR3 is TGTGCCAGTAGTGAAGGGGATCTTACCTACGAGCAGTACTTC. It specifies CASSEGDLTYEQYF.

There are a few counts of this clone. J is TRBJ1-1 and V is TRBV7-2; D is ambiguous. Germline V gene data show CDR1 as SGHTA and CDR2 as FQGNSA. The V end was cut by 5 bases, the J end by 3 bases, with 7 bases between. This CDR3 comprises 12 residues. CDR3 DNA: TGTGCCAGCAGCCCCCGGGACACTGAAGCTTTCTTT. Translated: CASSPRDTEAFF. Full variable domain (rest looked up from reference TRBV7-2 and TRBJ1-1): GAGVSQSPSNKVTEKGKDVELRCDPISGHTALYWYRQSLGQGLEFLIYFQGNSAPDKSGLPSDRFSAERTGGSVSTLTIQRTQQEDSAVYLCASSPRDTEAFFGQGTRLTVV.

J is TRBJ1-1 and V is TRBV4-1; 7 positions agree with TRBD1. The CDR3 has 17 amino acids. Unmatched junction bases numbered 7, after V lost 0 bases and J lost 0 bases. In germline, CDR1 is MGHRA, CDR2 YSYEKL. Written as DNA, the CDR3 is TGCGCCAGCAGCCAAGAGATGCTCGGGACAGTGAACACTGAAGCTTTCTTT. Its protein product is CASSQEMLGTVNTEAFF.

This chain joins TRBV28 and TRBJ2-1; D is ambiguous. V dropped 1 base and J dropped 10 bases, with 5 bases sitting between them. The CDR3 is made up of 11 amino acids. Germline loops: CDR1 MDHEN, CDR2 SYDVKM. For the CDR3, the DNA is TGTGCCAGCAGTTTATCCCGGGAGCAGTTCTTC. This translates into CASSLSREQFF.

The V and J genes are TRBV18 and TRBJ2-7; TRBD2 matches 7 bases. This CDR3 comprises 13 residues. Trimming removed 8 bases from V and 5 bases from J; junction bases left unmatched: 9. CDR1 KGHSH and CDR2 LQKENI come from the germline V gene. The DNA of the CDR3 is TGTGCCAGCCCCCTAGCGGCGCGCGACGAGCAGTACTTC. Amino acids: CASPLAARDEQYF.

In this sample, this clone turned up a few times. CDR3 nucleotide sequence: TGCAGCGTGGCCAGCCTGGACTGGGCGGGGGCCATATATTTT. It specifies CSVASLDWAGAIYF. The V gene is TRBV29-1, the J gene TRBJ1-3, with D possibly TRBD1 on 5 matching bases. Germline V gene sequence: CDR1 SQVTM, CDR2 ANQGSEA. V lost 6 bases, J lost 11 bases, and 23 bases lay in between. The CDR3 consists of 14 residues.

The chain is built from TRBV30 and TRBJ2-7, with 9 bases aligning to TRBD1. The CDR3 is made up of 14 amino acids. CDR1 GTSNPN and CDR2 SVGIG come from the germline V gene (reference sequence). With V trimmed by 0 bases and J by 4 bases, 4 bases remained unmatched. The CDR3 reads CAWSVTGGTYEQYF. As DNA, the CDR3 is TGTGCCTGGAGTGTAACAGGGGGCACGTACGAGCAGTACTTC.

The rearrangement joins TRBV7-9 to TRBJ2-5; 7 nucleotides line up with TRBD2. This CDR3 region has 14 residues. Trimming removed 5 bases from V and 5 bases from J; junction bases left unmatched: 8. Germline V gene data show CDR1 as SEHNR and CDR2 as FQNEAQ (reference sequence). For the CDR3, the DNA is TGTGCCAGCAGCCTAGGGACTATGGGGGAGACCCAGTACTTC. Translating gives CASSLGTMGETQYF. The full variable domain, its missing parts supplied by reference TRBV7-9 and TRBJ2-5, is DTGVSQNPRHKITKRGQNVTFRCDPISEHNRLYWYRQTLGQGPEFLTYFQNEAQLEKSRLLSDRFSAERPKGSFSTLEIQRTEQGDSAMYLCASSLGTMGETQYFGPGTRLLVL.

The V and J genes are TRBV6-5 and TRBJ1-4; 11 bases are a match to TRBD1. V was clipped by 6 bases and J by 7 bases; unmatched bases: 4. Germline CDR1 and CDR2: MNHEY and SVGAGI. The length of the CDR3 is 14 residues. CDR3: CASREDRGLEKLFF. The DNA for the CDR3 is TGTGCCAGCAGAGAGGACAGGGGGCTTGAAAAACTGTTTTTT.

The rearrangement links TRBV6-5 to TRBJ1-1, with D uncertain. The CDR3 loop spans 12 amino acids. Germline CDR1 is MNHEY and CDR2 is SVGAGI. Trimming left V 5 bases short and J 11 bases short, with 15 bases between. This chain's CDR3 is CASSAYRMNAFF. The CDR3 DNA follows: TGTGCCAGCAGTGCCTACCGAATGAATGCTTTCTTT.

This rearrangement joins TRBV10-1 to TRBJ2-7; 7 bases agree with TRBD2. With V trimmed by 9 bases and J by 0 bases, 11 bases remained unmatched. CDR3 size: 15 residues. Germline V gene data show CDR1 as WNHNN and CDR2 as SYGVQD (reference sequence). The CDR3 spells CASLGGDPSSYEQYF. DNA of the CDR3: TGCGCCAGTTTGGGGGGGGACCCCAGCTCCTACGAGCAGTACTTC.

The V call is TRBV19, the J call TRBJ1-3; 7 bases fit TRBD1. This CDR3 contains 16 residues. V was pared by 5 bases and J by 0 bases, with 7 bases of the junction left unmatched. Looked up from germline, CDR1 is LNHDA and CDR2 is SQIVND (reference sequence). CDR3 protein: CASSPRQGSSGNTIYF. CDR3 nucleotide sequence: TGTGCCAGTAGTCCCCGACAGGGAAGCTCTGGAAACACCATATATTTT.

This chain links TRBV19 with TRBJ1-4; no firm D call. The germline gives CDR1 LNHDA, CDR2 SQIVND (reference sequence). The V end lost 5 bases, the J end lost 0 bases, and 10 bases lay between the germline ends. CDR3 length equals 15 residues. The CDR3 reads CASSPQATTNEKLFF. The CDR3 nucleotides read TGTGCCAGTAGTCCTCAAGCAACAACTAATGAAAAACTGTTTTTT.

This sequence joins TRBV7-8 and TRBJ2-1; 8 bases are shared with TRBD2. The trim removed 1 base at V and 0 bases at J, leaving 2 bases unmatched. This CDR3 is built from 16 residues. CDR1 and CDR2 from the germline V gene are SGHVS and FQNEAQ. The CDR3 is CASSLVGTSSYNEQFF. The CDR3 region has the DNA TGTGCCAGCAGCTTAGTTGGGACTAGCTCCTACAATGAGCAGTTCTTC.

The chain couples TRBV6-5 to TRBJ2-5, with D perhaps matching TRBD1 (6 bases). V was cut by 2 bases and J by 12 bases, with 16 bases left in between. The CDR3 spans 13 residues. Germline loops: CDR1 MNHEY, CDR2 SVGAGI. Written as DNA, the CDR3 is TGTGCCAGCAGTTACAGTCCACGGGACAAAAAGTACTTC. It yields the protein CASSYSPRDKKYF.

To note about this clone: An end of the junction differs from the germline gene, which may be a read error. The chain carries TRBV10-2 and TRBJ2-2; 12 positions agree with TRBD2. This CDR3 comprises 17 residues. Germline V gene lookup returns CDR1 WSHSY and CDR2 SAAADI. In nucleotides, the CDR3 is TGCGCCAGCAGTGACCTAGCGGGAGGGCCGGCTACCGGGGGGCTGTTTTTT. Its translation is CASSDLAGGPATGGLFF.

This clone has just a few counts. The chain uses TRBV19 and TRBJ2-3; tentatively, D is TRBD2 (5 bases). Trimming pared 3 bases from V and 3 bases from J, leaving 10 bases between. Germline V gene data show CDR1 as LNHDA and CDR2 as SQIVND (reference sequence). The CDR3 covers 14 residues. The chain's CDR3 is CASSISRGTDTQYF. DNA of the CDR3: TGTGCCAGTAGTATTAGTCGGGGAACAGATACGCAGTATTTT.